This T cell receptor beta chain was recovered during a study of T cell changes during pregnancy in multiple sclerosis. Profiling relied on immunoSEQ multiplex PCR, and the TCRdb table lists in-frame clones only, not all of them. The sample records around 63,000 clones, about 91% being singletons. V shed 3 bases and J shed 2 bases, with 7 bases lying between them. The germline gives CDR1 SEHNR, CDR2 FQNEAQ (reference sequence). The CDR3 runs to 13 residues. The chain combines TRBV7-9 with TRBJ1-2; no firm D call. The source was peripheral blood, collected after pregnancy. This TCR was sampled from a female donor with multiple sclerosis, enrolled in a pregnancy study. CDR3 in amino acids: CASSLPGNYGYTF. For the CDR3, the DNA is TGTGCCAGCAGCTTGCCAGGAAACTATGGCTACACCTTC.